This is a list of T cell receptor beta chains from one sample in a study of beta chain features in type 1 diabetes. Libraries were prepared by immunoSEQ multiplex PCR; TCRdb keeps only in-frame clonotypes and omits some of them. The profile shows some 500,000 clones, 10% to 12% of them singletons. Sequences were obtained from naive CD4+ T cells from blood. The receptors shown here come from a woman aged 18-29 years in good health. CDR3s include the opening cysteine and the closing phenylalanine or tryptophan. A D gene is named only where the DNA matches it firmly. The size entry is marked missing in some rows and otherwise reads once, few, many or a size class.

clone size: NA
D gene: NA
V gene: TRBV5-4
J gene: TRBJ1-4
CDR3 DNA: TGTGCCAGCAGCTCCGGACAGCCAGGTGAAAAACTGTTTTTT
CDR3 protein: CASSSGQPGEKLFF

clone size: few
D gene: TRBD1
V gene: TRBV18
J gene: TRBJ2-3
CDR3 DNA: TGTGCCAGCTCACCGGGACAGAGCACAGATACGCAGTATTTT
CDR3 protein: CASSPGQSTDTQYF

clone size: few
D gene: NA
V gene: TRBV5-6
J gene: TRBJ2-1
CDR3 DNA: TGTGCCAGCAGCCTTTACAATGAGCAGTTCTTC
CDR3 protein: CASSLYNEQFF

clone size: NA
D gene: NA
V gene: TRBV30
J gene: TRBJ2-3
CDR3 DNA: TGTGCCTGGAGTAGGAGGCCGCAGGATACGCAGTATTTT
CDR3 protein: CAWSRRPQDTQYF

clone size: NA
D gene: TRBD1
V gene: TRBV2
J gene: TRBJ2-1
CDR3 DNA: TGTGCCAGCGGTTCGCGGACAGGGCCCTACAATGAGCAGTTCTTC
CDR3 protein: CASGSRTGPYNEQFF

clone size: NA
D gene: TRBD1
V gene: TRBV4-3
J gene: TRBJ2-7
CDR3 DNA: TGCGCCAGCAGCTCAACCGTGGACAGGGAGTTCTACGAGCAGTACTTC
CDR3 protein: CASSSTVDREFYEQYF

clone size: many
D gene: NA
V gene: TRBV7-3
J gene: TRBJ2-1
CDR3 DNA: TGTGCCAGCAGCCCCCCCGGCAGGGCCCATGAGCAGTTCTTC
CDR3 protein: CASSPPGRAHEQFF

clone size: NA
D gene: NA
V gene: TRBV9
J gene: TRBJ2-2
CDR3 DNA: TGTGCCAGCAGCGTAGGTGGGGTGAACACCGGGGAGCTGTTTTTT
CDR3 protein: CASSVGGVNTGELFF

clone size: NA
D gene: TRBD1
V gene: TRBV27
J gene: TRBJ2-3
CDR3 DNA: TGTGCCAGCAGTCCCCCCCACAGGGGACCCATCACAGATACGCAGTATTTT
CDR3 protein: CASSPPHRGPITDTQYF

clone size: few
D gene: NA
V gene: TRBV29-1
J gene: TRBJ2-5
CDR3 DNA: TGCAGCGTTGTCGGCTGGGCGGTGGCCCAGTACTTC
CDR3 protein: CSVVGWAVAQYF

clone size: NA
D gene: NA
V gene: TRBV18
J gene: TRBJ2-7
CDR3 DNA: TGTGCCAGCTCACCAACTGCTGCCTACGAGCAGTACTTC
CDR3 protein: CASSPTAAYEQYF

clone size: NA
D gene: NA
V gene: TRBV18
J gene: TRBJ2-1
CDR3 DNA: TGTGCCAGCTCACCACGTCGGGAAACTCAAACCGGGGGTGAGCAGTTCTTC
CDR3 protein: CASSPRRETQTGGEQFF

clone size: many
D gene: NA
V gene: TRBV7-2
J gene: TRBJ2-5
CDR3 DNA: TGTGCCAGCACCCCCGTCTGGGAGACCCAGTACTTC
CDR3 protein: CASTPVWETQYF

clone size: few
D gene: TRBD1
V gene: TRBV7-9
J gene: TRBJ2-1
CDR3 DNA: TGTGCCAGCAGCTTCGGACGACCCCGGGACAGGCGATACAATGAGCAGTTCTTC
CDR3 protein: CASSFGRPRDRRYNEQFF

clone size: NA
D gene: TRBD1
V gene: TRBV7-7
J gene: TRBJ2-5
CDR3 DNA: TGTGCTAGCAGCGCCAGGGGGCTACAAGAGACCCAGTACTTC
CDR3 protein: CASSARGLQETQYF

clone size: NA
D gene: NA
V gene: TRBV16
J gene: TRBJ2-3
CDR3 DNA: TGTGCCAGCAGCCATAGGGTTCCAGATACGCAGTATTTT
CDR3 protein: CASSHRVPDTQYF

clone size: NA
D gene: TRBD2
V gene: TRBV11-3
J gene: TRBJ2-1
CDR3 DNA: TGTGCCAGCAGCCCCCGGGGTAGCGGGATAAATGAGCAGTTCTTC
CDR3 protein: CASSPRGSGINEQFF

clone size: few
D gene: NA
V gene: TRBV5-1
J gene: TRBJ2-1
CDR3 DNA: TGCGCCAGCAGCTTGTTATTTTTTGACGCCTACAATGAGCAGTTCTTC
CDR3 protein: CASSLLFFDAYNEQFF

clone size: few
D gene: NA
V gene: TRBV5-8
J gene: TRBJ2-1
CDR3 DNA: TGTGCCAGCAGAGGAGGGAGCAACAATGAGCAGTTCTTC
CDR3 protein: CASRGGSNNEQFF

clone size: few
D gene: NA
V gene: TRBV29-1
J gene: TRBJ1-2
CDR3 DNA: TGCAGCGTTGTAGAGGGGACCTATGGCTACACCTTC
CDR3 protein: CSVVEGTYGYTF

clone size: NA
D gene: TRBD1
V gene: TRBV14
J gene: TRBJ2-3
CDR3 DNA: TGTGCCAGCAGCCAACCGGGCAGGGGGTTCGCAGATACGCAGTATTTT
CDR3 protein: CASSQPGRGFADTQYF

clone size: NA
D gene: NA
V gene: TRBV19
J gene: TRBJ2-2
CDR3 DNA: TGTGCCAGTAGTTCGGCCGGGGAGCTGTTTTTT
CDR3 protein: CASSSAGELFF

clone size: few
D gene: TRBD2
V gene: TRBV18
J gene: TRBJ2-5
CDR3 DNA: TGTGCCAGCTCACCAACCGGACTAGCGGGAGGGGAGACCCAGTACTTC
CDR3 protein: CASSPTGLAGGETQYF

clone size: few
D gene: NA
V gene: TRBV2
J gene: TRBJ2-7
CDR3 DNA: TGTGCCAGTACCGAGAGGGCCAGGGCATACGAGCAGTACTTC
CDR3 protein: CASTERARAYEQYF

clone size: few
D gene: TRBD1
V gene: TRBV16
J gene: TRBJ2-3
CDR3 DNA: TGTGCCAGCAGCCAAACCGCATGGGAGACAGGGTCGGATACGCAGTATTTT
CDR3 protein: CASSQTAWETGSDTQYF

clone size: once
D gene: NA
V gene: TRBV4-1
J gene: TRBJ1-5
CDR3 DNA: TGCGCCAGCAGCCCCCAAGGTGACCATTTGCCCCAGCATTTT
CDR3 protein: CASSPQGDHLPQHF

clone size: NA
D gene: NA
V gene: TRBV4-1
J gene: TRBJ2-5
CDR3 DNA: TGCGCCAGCAGCCAAATTTTCGCGGGGGCCGGAGAGACCCAGTACTTC
CDR3 protein: CASSQIFAGAGETQYF

clone size: NA
D gene: NA
V gene: TRBV19
J gene: TRBJ1-5
CDR3 DNA: TGTGCCACTTCAGGGTCGTATAGGAGCAATCAGCCCCAGCATTTT
CDR3 protein: CATSGSYRSNQPQHF

clone size: few
D gene: NA
V gene: TRBV6-5
J gene: TRBJ2-2
CDR3 DNA: TGTGCCAGCAGTACTCGGGACAACCTCGGGGAGCTGTTTTTT
CDR3 protein: CASSTRDNLGELFF

clone size: NA
D gene: NA
V gene: TRBV28
J gene: TRBJ2-4
CDR3 DNA: TGTGCCAGCAGTCCCGGGGGGCGGAAAAACATTCAGTACTTC
CDR3 protein: CASSPGGRKNIQYF

clone size: NA
D gene: NA
V gene: TRBV4-1
J gene: TRBJ1-2
CDR3 DNA: TGCGCCAGCAGGTCACAGGCACTAAACTATGGCTACACCTTC
CDR3 protein: CASRSQALNYGYTF

clone size: NA
D gene: TRBD2
V gene: TRBV30
J gene: TRBJ2-1
CDR3 DNA: TGTGCCTCCTGGAGAGGGGTGGTAAAAACTAGCGGGAGGGAGTATGAGCAGTTCTTC
CDR3 protein: CASWRGVVKTSGREYEQFF

clone size: few
D gene: NA
V gene: TRBV5-1
J gene: TRBJ2-3
CDR3 DNA: TGCGCCAGCAGCTTGGTACCCGAGTCCAGTTCTACGCAGTATTTT
CDR3 protein: CASSLVPESSSTQYF

clone size: few
D gene: NA
V gene: TRBV10-3
J gene: TRBJ2-1
CDR3 DNA: TGTGCCACCGGAGGTGGAGGCGGACCCTACAATGAGCAGTTCTTC
CDR3 protein: CATGGGGGPYNEQFF

clone size: few
D gene: TRBD2
V gene: TRBV11-3
J gene: TRBJ2-7
CDR3 DNA: TGTGCCAGCAGCTTAGATCCACCGACTAGCGGTTACGAGCAGTACTTC
CDR3 protein: CASSLDPPTSGYEQYF

clone size: once
D gene: TRBD1
V gene: TRBV5-1
J gene: TRBJ1-2
CDR3 DNA: TGCGCCAGCAGGCGTTCGCAGGGGGACTATGGCTACACCTTC
CDR3 protein: CASRRSQGDYGYTF

clone size: few
D gene: TRBD1
V gene: TRBV11-2
J gene: TRBJ2-1
CDR3 DNA: TGTGCCAGCAGCTTAGCCCAAAGGACAGGGGCCTACTACAATGAGCAGTTCTTC
CDR3 protein: CASSLAQRTGAYYNEQFF

clone size: few
D gene: TRBD1
V gene: TRBV7-2
J gene: TRBJ2-7
CDR3 DNA: TGTGCCAGCAGCTTAGGGGGGACAGTATCCTACGAGCAGTACTTC
CDR3 protein: CASSLGGTVSYEQYF

clone size: NA
D gene: NA
V gene: TRBV27
J gene: TRBJ2-5
CDR3 DNA: TGTGCCAGCAGTGGGTTAGCCGGGGAGACCCAGTACTTC
CDR3 protein: CASSGLAGETQYF

clone size: NA
D gene: NA
V gene: TRBV11-2
J gene: TRBJ2-4
CDR3 DNA: TGTGCCAGCAGCCTCTTAAAGGGGCCGAAAGCCAAAAACATTCAGTACTTC
CDR3 protein: CASSLLKGPKAKNIQYF

clone size: few
D gene: NA
V gene: TRBV4-1
J gene: TRBJ1-5
CDR3 DNA: TGCGCCAGCAGCCATCCCCAAAGGTATCAGCCCCAGCATTTT
CDR3 protein: CASSHPQRYQPQHF

clone size: NA
D gene: TRBD2
V gene: TRBV6-5
J gene: TRBJ2-7
CDR3 DNA: TGTGCCAGCAGTTTCCAACTAGCGGGCACCTACGAGCAGTACTTC
CDR3 protein: CASSFQLAGTYEQYF

clone size: few
D gene: NA
V gene: TRBV9
J gene: TRBJ1-5
CDR3 DNA: TGTGCCAGCAGCGTAGGGGACTTTTATCAGCCCCAGCATTTT
CDR3 protein: CASSVGDFYQPQHF

clone size: NA
D gene: NA
V gene: TRBV4-2
J gene: TRBJ2-3
CDR3 DNA: TGTGCCAGCAGCCAAGATCCTGTACTCGAGAGCACAGATACGCAGTATTTT
CDR3 protein: CASSQDPVLESTDTQYF

clone size: NA
D gene: TRBD2
V gene: TRBV4-3
J gene: TRBJ2-3
CDR3 DNA: TGCGCCAGCAGCCCTCGACTAGCGGATCACACAGATACGCAGTATTTT
CDR3 protein: CASSPRLADHTDTQYF

clone size: NA
D gene: NA
V gene: TRBV19
J gene: TRBJ2-5
CDR3 DNA: TGTGCCAGTAGTAGGGGGGTCGGGGAGACCCAGTACTTC
CDR3 protein: CASSRGVGETQYF

clone size: NA
D gene: NA
V gene: TRBV7-9
J gene: TRBJ2-5
CDR3 DNA: TGTGCCAGCAGCTTACAGGGGTCCGGGGAGACCCAGTACTTC
CDR3 protein: CASSLQGSGETQYF

clone size: NA
D gene: TRBD2
V gene: TRBV4-3
J gene: TRBJ2-3
CDR3 DNA: TGCGCCAGCAGCCTCACGACTAGCGGTAGCACAGATACGCAGTATTTT
CDR3 protein: CASSLTTSGSTDTQYF

clone size: NA
D gene: NA
V gene: TRBV18
J gene: TRBJ2-4
CDR3 DNA: TGTGCCAGCTCACTCAAGGGTCCCCGGGGCATTCAGTACTTC
CDR3 protein: CASSLKGPRGIQYF

clone size: NA
D gene: TRBD1
V gene: TRBV2
J gene: TRBJ1-6
CDR3 DNA: TGTGCCGACAGGGGGGGAGGTTCACCCCTCCACTTT
CDR3 protein: CADRGGGSPLHF

clone size: few
D gene: TRBD2
V gene: TRBV7-9
J gene: TRBJ2-1
CDR3 DNA: TGTGCCAGCGGAACTTTTGGCGGGAGCTCCTACAATGAGCAGTTCTTC
CDR3 protein: CASGTFGGSSYNEQFF

clone size: few
D gene: TRBD1
V gene: TRBV7-9
J gene: TRBJ2-3
CDR3 DNA: TGTGCCAGCAGCTTTGAAACAGGGGCGGGCACAGATACGCAGTATTTT
CDR3 protein: CASSFETGAGTDTQYF

clone size: few
D gene: NA
V gene: TRBV7-2
J gene: TRBJ2-2
CDR3 DNA: TGTGCCAGCGGCCACAACACCGGGGAGCTGTTTTTT
CDR3 protein: CASGHNTGELFF

clone size: NA
D gene: TRBD2
V gene: TRBV7-3
J gene: TRBJ2-1
CDR3 DNA: TGTGCCAGCAGCGCGGGACTAGCGGTTCTCAATGAGCAGTTCTTC
CDR3 protein: CASSAGLAVLNEQFF

clone size: NA
D gene: NA
V gene: TRBV7-9
J gene: TRBJ2-3
CDR3 DNA: TGTGCCAGCAGCTTAGCGCCAGATACGCAGTATTTT
CDR3 protein: CASSLAPDTQYF

clone size: many
D gene: NA
V gene: TRBV2
J gene: TRBJ2-2
CDR3 DNA: TGTGCCAGCAGTTACAGTTCTCCCGGGGAGCTGTTTTTT
CDR3 protein: CASSYSSPGELFF